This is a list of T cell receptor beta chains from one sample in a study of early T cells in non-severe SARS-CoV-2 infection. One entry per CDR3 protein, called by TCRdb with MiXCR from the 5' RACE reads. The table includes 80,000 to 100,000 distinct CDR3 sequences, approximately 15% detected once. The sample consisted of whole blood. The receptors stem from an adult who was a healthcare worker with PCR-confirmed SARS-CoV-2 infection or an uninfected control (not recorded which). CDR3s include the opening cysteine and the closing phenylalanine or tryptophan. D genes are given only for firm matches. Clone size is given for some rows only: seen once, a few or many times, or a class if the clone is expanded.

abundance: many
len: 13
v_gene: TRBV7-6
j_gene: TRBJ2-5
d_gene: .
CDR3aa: CASSLGLRETQYF
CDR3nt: TGTGCCAGCAGCTTAGGTTTGAGAGAGACCCAGTACTTC

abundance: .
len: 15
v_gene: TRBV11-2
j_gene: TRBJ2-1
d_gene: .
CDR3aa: CASSLTGTPHGEQFF
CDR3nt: TGTGCCAGCAGCCTTACCGGGACTCCTCATGGTGAGCAGTTCTTC

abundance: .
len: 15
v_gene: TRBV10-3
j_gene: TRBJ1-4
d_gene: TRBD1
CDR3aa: CAIRDSHSTNEKLFF
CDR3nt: TGTGCCATCCGGGACAGCCACTCAACTAATGAAAAACTGTTTTTT

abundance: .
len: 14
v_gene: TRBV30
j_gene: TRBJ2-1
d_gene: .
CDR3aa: CAWSVLAAYNEQFF
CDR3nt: TGTGCCTGGAGTGTCTTAGCGGCCTACAATGAGCAGTTCTTC

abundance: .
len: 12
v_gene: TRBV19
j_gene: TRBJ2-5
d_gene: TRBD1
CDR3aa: CASTQGDKTRYF
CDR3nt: TGTGCCAGTACACAGGGGGATAAGACCCGGTACTTC

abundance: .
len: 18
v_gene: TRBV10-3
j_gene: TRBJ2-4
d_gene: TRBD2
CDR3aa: CAISTLPTSGRGKNIQYF
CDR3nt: TGTGCCATCAGTACCCTCCCGACTAGCGGGAGAGGTAAAAACATTCAGTACTTC

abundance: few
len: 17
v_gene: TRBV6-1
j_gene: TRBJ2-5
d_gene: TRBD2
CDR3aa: CASSRTSGRAGFKTQYF
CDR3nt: TGTGCCAGCAGCCGGACTAGCGGGAGAGCGGGGTTCAAGACCCAGTACTTC

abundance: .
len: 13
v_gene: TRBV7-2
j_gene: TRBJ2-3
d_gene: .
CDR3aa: CASSFRAEDTQYF
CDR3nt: TGTGCCAGCAGCTTTCGAGCAGAAGATACGCAGTATTTT

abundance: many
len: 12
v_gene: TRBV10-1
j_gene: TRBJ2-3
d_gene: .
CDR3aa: CASSDWRDTQYF
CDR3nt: TGCGCCAGCAGTGACTGGCGGGATACGCAGTATTTT

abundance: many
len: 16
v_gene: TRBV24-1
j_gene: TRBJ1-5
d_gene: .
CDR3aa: CATSGKGQISNQPQHF
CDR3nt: TGTGCCACCAGTGGCAAGGGACAAATTAGCAATCAGCCCCAGCATTTT

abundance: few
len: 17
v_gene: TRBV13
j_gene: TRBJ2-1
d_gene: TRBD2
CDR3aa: CASRTPSVAGELDEQFF
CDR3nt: TGTGCCAGCAGAACACCGTCCGTAGCGGGAGAGTTAGATGAGCAGTTCTTC

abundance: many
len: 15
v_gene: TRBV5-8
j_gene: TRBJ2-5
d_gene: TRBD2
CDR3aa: CASSPGLAGRETQYF
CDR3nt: TGTGCCAGCAGCCCGGGACTAGCCGGACGAGAGACCCAGTACTTC

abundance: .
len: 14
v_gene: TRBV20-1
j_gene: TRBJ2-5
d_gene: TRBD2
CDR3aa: CSAPRAGGWETQYF
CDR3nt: TGCAGTGCCCCCCGAGCGGGAGGCTGGGAGACCCAGTACTTC

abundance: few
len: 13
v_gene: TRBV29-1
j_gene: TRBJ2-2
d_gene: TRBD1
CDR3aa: CSVEKGATGELFF
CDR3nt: TGCAGCGTTGAAAAGGGGGCGACCGGGGAGCTGTTTTTT

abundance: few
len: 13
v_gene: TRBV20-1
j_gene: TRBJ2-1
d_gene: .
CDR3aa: CSARDRLDNEQFF
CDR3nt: TGCAGTGCTAGAGACCGACTGGACAATGAGCAGTTCTTC

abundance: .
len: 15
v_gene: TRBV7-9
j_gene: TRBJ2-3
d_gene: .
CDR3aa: CASSLFAGSTDTQYF
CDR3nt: TGTGCCAGCAGCTTATTCGCGGGCTCGACAGATACGCAGTATTTT

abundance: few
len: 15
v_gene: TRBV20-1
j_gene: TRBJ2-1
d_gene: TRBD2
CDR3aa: CSARPPGAGTNEQFF
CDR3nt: TGCAGTGCCAGACCCCCTGGAGCGGGAACGAATGAGCAGTTCTTC

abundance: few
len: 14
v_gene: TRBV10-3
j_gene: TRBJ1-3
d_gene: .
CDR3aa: CAITETAEGNTIYF
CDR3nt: TGTGCCATCACGGAGACGGCGGAAGGAAACACCATATATTTT

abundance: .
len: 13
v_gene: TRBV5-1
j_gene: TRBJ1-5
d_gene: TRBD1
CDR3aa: CASSFTGDQPQHF
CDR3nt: TGCGCCAGCAGCTTTACAGGGGATCAGCCCCAGCATTTT

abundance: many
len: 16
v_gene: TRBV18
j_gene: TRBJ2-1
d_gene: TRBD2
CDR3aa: CASSPRTSGSYNEQFF
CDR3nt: TGTGCCAGCTCACCACGGACTAGCGGGAGCTACAATGAGCAGTTCTTC

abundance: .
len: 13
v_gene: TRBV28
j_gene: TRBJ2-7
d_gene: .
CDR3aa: CASRDTYSYEQYF
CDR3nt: TGTGCCAGTAGAGACACCTACTCCTACGAGCAGTACTTC

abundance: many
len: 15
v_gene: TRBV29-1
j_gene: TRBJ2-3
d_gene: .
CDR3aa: CSAPDPGQGTDTQYF
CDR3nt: TGCAGCGCACCCGACCCGGGACAAGGCACAGATACGCAGTATTTT

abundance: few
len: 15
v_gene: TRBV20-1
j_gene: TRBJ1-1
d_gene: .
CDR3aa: CSASFGSKGGTEAFF
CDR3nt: TGCAGTGCTAGTTTCGGGTCCAAGGGGGGCACTGAAGCTTTCTTT

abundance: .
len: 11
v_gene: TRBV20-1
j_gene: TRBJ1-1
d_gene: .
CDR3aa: CTVRGGAEAFF
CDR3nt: TGCACTGTAAGGGGGGGAGCTGAAGCTTTCTTT

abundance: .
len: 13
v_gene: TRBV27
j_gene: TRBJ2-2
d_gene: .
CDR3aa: CASSLYGTGELFF
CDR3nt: TGTGCCAGCAGTTTATACGGCACCGGGGAGCTGTTTTTT

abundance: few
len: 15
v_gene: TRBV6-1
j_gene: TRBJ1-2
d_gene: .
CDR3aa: CASSEARSRTYGYTF
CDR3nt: TGTGCCAGCAGTGAAGCGAGATCGCGGACCTATGGCTACACCTTC

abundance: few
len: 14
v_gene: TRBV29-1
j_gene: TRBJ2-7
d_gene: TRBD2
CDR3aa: CSVEVASGNVEQYF
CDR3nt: TGCAGCGTTGAAGTGGCTAGCGGGAACGTCGAGCAGTACTTC

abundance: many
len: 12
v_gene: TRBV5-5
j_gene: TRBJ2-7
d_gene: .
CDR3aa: CASRGGSGEQYF
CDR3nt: TGTGCCAGCAGAGGCGGGTCTGGGGAGCAGTACTTC

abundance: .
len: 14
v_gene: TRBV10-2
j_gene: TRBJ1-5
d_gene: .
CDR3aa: CATMVWGGNQPQHF
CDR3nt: TGCGCCACCATGGTGTGGGGAGGCAATCAGCCCCAGCATTTT

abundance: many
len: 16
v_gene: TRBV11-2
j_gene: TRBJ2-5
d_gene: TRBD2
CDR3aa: CASSFSGGLADETQYF
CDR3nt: TGTGCCAGCAGCTTTAGCGGAGGGCTAGCGGACGAGACCCAGTACTTC

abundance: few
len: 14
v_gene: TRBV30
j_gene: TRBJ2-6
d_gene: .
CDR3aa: CAWSVGSGANVLTF
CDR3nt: TGTGCCTGGAGTGTGGGGTCTGGGGCCAACGTCCTGACTTTC

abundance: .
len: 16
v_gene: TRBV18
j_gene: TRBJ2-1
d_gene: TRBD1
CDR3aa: CASSPPATGNYNEQFF
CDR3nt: TGTGCCAGCTCACCTCCTGCGACAGGGAACTACAATGAGCAGTTCTTC

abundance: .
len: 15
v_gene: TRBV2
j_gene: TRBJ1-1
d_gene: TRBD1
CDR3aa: CASSGTGVDGTEAFF
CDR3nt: TGTGCCAGCAGTGGGACAGGGGTAGATGGCACTGAAGCTTTCTTT

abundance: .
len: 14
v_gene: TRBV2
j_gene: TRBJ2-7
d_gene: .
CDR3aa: CASSGLQDFYEQYF
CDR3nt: TGTGCCAGCAGTGGCTTACAGGACTTCTACGAGCAGTACTTC

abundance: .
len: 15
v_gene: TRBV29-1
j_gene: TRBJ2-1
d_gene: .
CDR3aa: CSVVSGQGEDNEQFF
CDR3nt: TGCAGCGTTGTTTCCGGGCAGGGGGAGGACAATGAGCAGTTCTTC

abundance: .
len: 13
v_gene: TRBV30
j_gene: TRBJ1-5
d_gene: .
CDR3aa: CAWSGEVDQPQHF
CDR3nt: TGTGCCTGGAGTGGCGAGGTTGATCAGCCCCAGCATTTT

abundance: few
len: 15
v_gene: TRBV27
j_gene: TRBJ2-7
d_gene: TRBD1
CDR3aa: CASSPGQGVPYEQYF
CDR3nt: TGTGCCAGCAGTCCTGGACAGGGTGTACCCTACGAGCAGTACTTC

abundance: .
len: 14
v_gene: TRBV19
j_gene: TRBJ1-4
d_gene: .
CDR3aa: CASSIGRMNEKLFF
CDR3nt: TGTGCCAGTAGTATTGGAAGAATGAACGAAAAACTGTTTTTT

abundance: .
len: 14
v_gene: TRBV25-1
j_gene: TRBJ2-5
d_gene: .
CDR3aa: CASSRRDGKETQYF
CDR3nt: TGTGCCAGCAGTAGACGGGACGGGAAAGAGACCCAGTACTTC

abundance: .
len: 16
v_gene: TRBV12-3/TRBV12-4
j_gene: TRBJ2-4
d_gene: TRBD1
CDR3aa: CASSPTGGRRGDIQYF
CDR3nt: TGTGCCAGCAGTCCGACAGGGGGCCGGAGGGGGGACATTCAGTACTTC

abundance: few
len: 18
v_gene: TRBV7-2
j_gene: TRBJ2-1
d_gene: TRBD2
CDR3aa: CASSLGGGLAGSSNEQFF
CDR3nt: TGTGCCAGCAGCTTAGGGGGGGGACTAGCGGGATCAAGCAATGAGCAGTTCTTC

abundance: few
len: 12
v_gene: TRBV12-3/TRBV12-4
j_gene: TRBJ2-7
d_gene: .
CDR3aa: CASTDKTYEQYF
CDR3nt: TGTGCCAGCACCGACAAGACCTACGAGCAGTACTTC

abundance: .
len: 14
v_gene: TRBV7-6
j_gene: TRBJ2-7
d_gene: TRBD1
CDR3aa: CASSSRDRVHEQYF
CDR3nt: TGTGCCAGCAGCTCTCGGGACAGGGTCCACGAGCAGTACTTC

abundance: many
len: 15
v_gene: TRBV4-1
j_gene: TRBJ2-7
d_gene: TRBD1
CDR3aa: CASSSRTGGSYEQYF
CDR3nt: TGCGCCAGCAGCAGCCGGACAGGGGGCTCCTACGAGCAGTACTTC

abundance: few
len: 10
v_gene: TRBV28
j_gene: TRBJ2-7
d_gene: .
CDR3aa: CASSEDEQYF
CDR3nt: TGTGCCAGCAGTGAGGACGAGCAGTACTTC

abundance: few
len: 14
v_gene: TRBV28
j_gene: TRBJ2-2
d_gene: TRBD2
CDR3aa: CASGPTSAAGQLFF
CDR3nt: TGTGCCAGCGGGCCGACTAGCGCCGCCGGGCAGCTGTTTTTT

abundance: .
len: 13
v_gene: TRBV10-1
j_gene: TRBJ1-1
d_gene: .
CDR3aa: CASRETANTEAFF
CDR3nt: TGCGCCAGCAGAGAGACAGCGAACACTGAAGCTTTCTTT

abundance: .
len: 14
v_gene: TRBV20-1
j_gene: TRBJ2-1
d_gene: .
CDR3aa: CSATTWDAYNEQFF
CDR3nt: TGCAGTGCTACCACATGGGATGCCTACAATGAGCAGTTCTTC

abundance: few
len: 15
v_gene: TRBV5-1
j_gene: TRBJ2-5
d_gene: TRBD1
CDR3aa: CASSSSDRVLETQYF
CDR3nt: TGCGCCAGCAGCTCTTCTGACAGGGTCTTGGAGACCCAGTACTTC

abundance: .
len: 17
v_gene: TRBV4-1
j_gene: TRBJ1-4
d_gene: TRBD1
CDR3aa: CASSHFGQATTNEKLFF
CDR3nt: TGCGCCAGCAGCCATTTTGGACAGGCAACAACTAATGAAAAACTGTTTTTT

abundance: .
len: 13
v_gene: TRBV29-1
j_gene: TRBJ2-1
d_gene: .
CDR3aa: CSVEGPESNEQFF
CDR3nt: TGCAGCGTTGAAGGTCCGGAGTCCAATGAGCAGTTCTTC

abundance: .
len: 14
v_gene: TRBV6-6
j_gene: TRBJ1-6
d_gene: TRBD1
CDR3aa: CASSYTGGNSPLHF
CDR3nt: TGTGCCAGCAGTTACACAGGGGGGAATTCACCCCTCCACTTT

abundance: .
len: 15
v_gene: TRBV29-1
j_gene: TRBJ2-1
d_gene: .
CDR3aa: CSVEDVRRGYNEQFF
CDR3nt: TGCAGCGTTGAAGACGTCAGGCGGGGCTACAATGAGCAGTTCTTC

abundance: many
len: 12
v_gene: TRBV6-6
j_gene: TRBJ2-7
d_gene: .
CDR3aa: CASSYGKYEQYF
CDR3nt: TGTGCCAGCAGTTACGGGAAATACGAGCAGTACTTC